A selection of T cell receptor beta chains follows, all from one sample in a study of CXCR3-negative and CXCR3-positive naive CD8 T cells. One entry per CDR3 protein, without DNA, is what TCRdb gives after re-calling the 5' RACE reads. The sample includes about 23,000 distinct CDR3 sequences. The material sequenced was naive CXCR3- CD8+ T cells from blood. These receptors all come from a human donor in good health. Some clones in this sample may be carry-over from other donors' samples. CDR3s include the opening cysteine and the closing phenylalanine or tryptophan. A clone size is listed for some rows: how often the clone was seen (once, few, many), or a class if it is expanded.

V gene: TRBV5-1; clone size: NA; J gene: TRBJ1-1; CDR3 protein: CASSLARDTEAFF
V gene: TRBV29-1; clone size: NA; J gene: TRBJ1-5; CDR3 protein: CSVEDGGQPQHF
V gene: TRBV14; clone size: NA; J gene: TRBJ1-6; CDR3 protein: CASSQIIRGGGNSPLHF
V gene: TRBV14; clone size: NA; J gene: TRBJ2-1; CDR3 protein: CASSQVQGGYNEQFF
V gene: TRBV28; clone size: NA; J gene: TRBJ2-3; CDR3 protein: CASSLRRATDTQYF
V gene: TRBV20-1; clone size: NA; J gene: TRBJ2-2; CDR3 protein: CSARRTGLLTGELFF
V gene: TRBV7-9; clone size: NA; J gene: TRBJ2-3; CDR3 protein: CASRPPSGGAGDTQYF
V gene: TRBV7-9; clone size: NA; J gene: TRBJ2-1; CDR3 protein: CASSPSDSTLYNEQFF
V gene: TRBV10-3; clone size: NA; J gene: TRBJ2-5; CDR3 protein: CAISEFPRETQYF
V gene: TRBV29-1; clone size: medium-sized; J gene: TRBJ2-3; CDR3 protein: CSVGGTDTQYF
V gene: TRBV20-1; clone size: NA; J gene: TRBJ2-1; CDR3 protein: CSASPILAASYNEQFF
V gene: TRBV29-1; clone size: NA; J gene: TRBJ2-3; CDR3 protein: CSVKDALGGTDTQYF
V gene: TRBV14; clone size: NA; J gene: TRBJ2-5; CDR3 protein: CASSQDWVAGGVLRQETQYF
V gene: TRBV19; clone size: NA; J gene: TRBJ2-2; CDR3 protein: CASGLTNTGELFF
V gene: TRBV10-3; clone size: NA; J gene: TRBJ2-1; CDR3 protein: CAISESTTIRDEQFF
V gene: TRBV6-5; clone size: NA; J gene: TRBJ2-5; CDR3 protein: CASSYAGGETQYF
V gene: TRBV7-6; clone size: NA; J gene: TRBJ2-3; CDR3 protein: CASSSRGSTDTQYF
V gene: TRBV19; clone size: NA; J gene: TRBJ2-2; CDR3 protein: CASSLLAGYTGELFF
V gene: TRBV29-1; clone size: NA; J gene: TRBJ2-7; CDR3 protein: CSVDPKMDRTAYEQYF
V gene: TRBV20-1; clone size: NA; J gene: TRBJ2-6; CDR3 protein: CSAPPPSGANVLTF
V gene: TRBV6-5; clone size: NA; J gene: TRBJ2-1; CDR3 protein: CASTGLATNEQFF
V gene: TRBV29-1; clone size: NA; J gene: TRBJ1-2; CDR3 protein: CSVEDLGPKNYGYTF
V gene: TRBV11-3; clone size: NA; J gene: TRBJ1-2; CDR3 protein: CASSFGTGGDGYTF
V gene: TRBV29-1; clone size: NA; J gene: TRBJ1-2; CDR3 protein: CSVDMVKDYGYTF
V gene: TRBV29-1; clone size: NA; J gene: TRBJ2-7; CDR3 protein: CSVDGEDNEQFF
V gene: TRBV14; clone size: NA; J gene: TRBJ2-5; CDR3 protein: CASSGGQRTPPQYF
V gene: TRBV6-6; clone size: medium-sized; J gene: TRBJ2-1; CDR3 protein: CASSYSTGPYNEQFF
V gene: TRBV25-1; clone size: NA; J gene: TRBJ2-7; CDR3 protein: CASSESVSSYEQYF
V gene: TRBV11-2; clone size: NA; J gene: TRBJ1-1; CDR3 protein: CASSPFGQGATEAFF
V gene: TRBV29-1; clone size: medium-sized; J gene: TRBJ1-2; CDR3 protein: CSVDGSRNYGYTF
V gene: TRBV20-1; clone size: NA; J gene: TRBJ1-2; CDR3 protein: CSAKGVPNYGYTF
V gene: TRBV29-1; clone size: NA; J gene: TRBJ2-2; CDR3 protein: CSGGWTGVAGELFF
V gene: TRBV28; clone size: NA; J gene: TRBJ1-6; CDR3 protein: CASSLRGARSPLHF
V gene: TRBV20-1; clone size: NA; J gene: TRBJ1-1; CDR3 protein: CSARGIWIEMTEAFF
V gene: TRBV6-6; clone size: NA; J gene: TRBJ1-2; CDR3 protein: CASNRLTGLGYTF
V gene: TRBV29-1; clone size: NA; J gene: TRBJ2-5; CDR3 protein: CSVGASGDKETQYF
V gene: TRBV29-1; clone size: NA; J gene: TRBJ1-1; CDR3 protein: CSVPGTGGLMNTEAFF
V gene: TRBV5-1; clone size: NA; J gene: TRBJ2-7; CDR3 protein: CASSLAGTDYEQYF
V gene: TRBV27; clone size: NA; J gene: TRBJ2-5; CDR3 protein: CASGGPQETQYF
V gene: TRBV5-5; clone size: NA; J gene: TRBJ2-3; CDR3 protein: CARSIWTGGMTDTQYF
V gene: TRBV18; clone size: NA; J gene: TRBJ2-7; CDR3 protein: CASSSPGQGYEQYF
V gene: TRBV6-5; clone size: NA; J gene: TRBJ2-7; CDR3 protein: CASTYGGSYEQYF
V gene: TRBV6-2/TRBV6-3; clone size: NA; J gene: TRBJ1-1; CDR3 protein: CASSFSDMGTEAFF
V gene: TRBV29-1; clone size: NA; J gene: TRBJ2-1; CDR3 protein: CTFRRGDYNEQLF
V gene: TRBV7-9; clone size: NA; J gene: TRBJ1-5; CDR3 protein: CASDSGNQPQHF
V gene: TRBV29-1; clone size: NA; J gene: TRBJ2-3; CDR3 protein: CSLYLGEGTDTQYF
V gene: TRBV29-1; clone size: NA; J gene: TRBJ2-3; CDR3 protein: CSVEAPAGETTDTQYF
V gene: TRBV29-1; clone size: NA; J gene: TRBJ2-1; CDR3 protein: CSVDQGIYNEQFF
V gene: TRBV2; clone size: NA; J gene: TRBJ2-1; CDR3 protein: CASSPGLAGGYNEQFF
V gene: TRBV14; clone size: NA; J gene: TRBJ2-1; CDR3 protein: CASSQVRTRGDNEQFF
V gene: TRBV7-7; clone size: NA; J gene: TRBJ2-5; CDR3 protein: CASSFLPGWQETQYF
V gene: TRBV7-9; clone size: NA; J gene: TRBJ1-1; CDR3 protein: CASSQTGVEAFF
V gene: TRBV28; clone size: NA; J gene: TRBJ2-7; CDR3 protein: CASSLDWDTEYEQYF
V gene: TRBV7-9; clone size: NA; J gene: TRBJ1-1; CDR3 protein: CASSLGQGAQAFF